One TCR beta chain is described in this entry. Its specificity is unknown. The data stem from a study of cytomegalovirus exposure and HLA in healthy donors. Whole-study findings and limits: For TCR beta chains, V- and J-gene trimming was later linked to a missense DCLRE1C variant.

The study ran its PCR with 60 Vbeta and 13 Jbeta primers. The method was immunoSEQ multiplex PCR; TCRdb's version includes in-frame clones alone and lacks a portion of them. The sample lists around 130,000 clones, 60% to 85% seen once, with around 1.8% in the top ten. Donors likely had unrecorded immune exposures despite being nominally healthy when sampled. The sequenced sample was PBMCs. The TCR sequence derives from a woman aged 40 to 50 in good health and CMV-seronegative.

As DNA, the CDR3 is TGTGCCAGTAGTATGTGGCAATCCCAGCCCCAGCATTTT. As protein: CASSMWQSQPQHF. The V and J genes are TRBV19 and TRBJ1-5, with D uncertain. Per the germline V gene, CDR1 is LNHDA and CDR2 is SQIVND (reference sequence). V was shortened by 3 bases and J by 7 bases, with 10 bases between the two germline ends. The CDR3 is 13 residues long.